This note documents a single T cell receptor (beta chain) sequence. In germline, CDR1 is LNHNV, CDR2 YYDKDF (reference sequence). The CDR3 is 14 residues long. Between the trimmed V and J ends, which lost 5 bases and 1 base, there was a span of 9 bases. The library targeted TCRbeta and was prepared with unique molecular identifiers. In TCRdb, the PCR reads were re-called with MiXCR into one record per CDR3 protein. The data hold around 600,000 distinct CDR3 sequences, with 16% observed a single time. This specimen comes from a study of T-cell reconstitution after alpha-beta-depleted transplantation in children.

V is TRBV15 and J is TRBJ2-1; D not certain. Sequenced material: PBMCs from the stem cell graft donor, taken from the stem cell graft. The sequence was collected from a human donor who donated a stem cell graft to a child with acute myeloid leukemia. CDR3 region: CATSPGRSYNEQFF. CDR3 nucleotides: TGTGCCACCAGCCCAGGCAGGTCCTACAATGAGCAGTTCTTC.